A single sample gave rise to the 3 T cell receptor beta chains below, sequenced in a study of CD8 T cells in ankylosing spondylitis (dated by TCRdb to the late 2010s). Paper-wide results and their limitations: Blood from ankylosing spondylitis patients appeared to be characterized by a TCR beta motif composed of eight highly homologous amino acid variants.

The library was generated by 5' RACE. These reads were obtained on an Illumina HiSeq 2500. The public reads were quality trimmed at Q25 with fastp and then assembled into clones with MiXCR by TCRdb, keeping productive beta chains. Entries are consolidated by CDR3 protein sequence, retaining the most common genes and DNA. This sample has more than 500,000 distinct CDR3 sequences in its table, and under 5.5% of those were observed once. The ten largest make up roughly 3.3% of the sample. Their target antigens are unknown. Sequencing input: blood, either unsorted or a sorted T cell fraction (not recorded which). The receptors originated from a male donor with ankylosing spondylitis.

This clonotype was recorded many times. This chain uses TRBV7-2 with TRBJ2-6, with no clear D. Trimming stripped 0 bases from V and 2 bases from J, with 5 bases between. CDR3 length: 15 amino acids. Looked up from germline, CDR1 is SGHTA and CDR2 is FQGNSA. CDR3 coding DNA: TGTGCCAGCAGCTTAGCCCCAACTGGGGCCAACGTCCTGACTTTC. It encodes CASSLAPTGANVLTF.

This clonotype has at least ten counts. The gene calls are TRBV7-2 and TRBJ2-2, with D possibly being TRBD2 (5 bases). CDR1 is SGHTA and CDR2 is FQGNSA in the germline V gene. The CDR3 spans 16 residues. V shed 2 bases and J shed 6 bases, with 16 bases lying between them. The CDR3 protein is CASSLFAGMIAGELFF. In DNA, the CDR3 is TGTGCCAGCAGCTTATTTGCCGGGATGATCGCCGGGGAGCTGTTTTTT.

This clonotype was detected a few times. The chain joins TRBV20-1 to TRBJ1-2; no firm D call. The CDR3 loop spans 14 amino acids. CDR1 is DFQATT and CDR2 is SNEGSKA in the germline V gene (reference sequence). Trimming left V 5 bases short and J 10 bases short, with 23 bases between. The CDR3 reads CSAARGSYDEAYTF. CDR3 DNA: TGCAGTGCTGCCCGTGGCAGCTACGACGAAGCCTACACCTTC.